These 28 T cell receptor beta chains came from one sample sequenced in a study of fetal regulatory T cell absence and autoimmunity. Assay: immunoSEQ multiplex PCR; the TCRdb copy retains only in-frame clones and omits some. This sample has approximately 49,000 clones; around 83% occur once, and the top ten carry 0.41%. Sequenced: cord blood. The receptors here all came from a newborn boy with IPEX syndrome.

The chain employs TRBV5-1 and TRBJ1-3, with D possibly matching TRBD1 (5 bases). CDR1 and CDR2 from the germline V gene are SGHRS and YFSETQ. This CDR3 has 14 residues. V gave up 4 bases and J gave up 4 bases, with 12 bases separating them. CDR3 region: CASSAGTGGNTIYF. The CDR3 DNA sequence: TGCGCCAGCAGCGCGGGGACGGGAGGAAACACCATATATTTT.

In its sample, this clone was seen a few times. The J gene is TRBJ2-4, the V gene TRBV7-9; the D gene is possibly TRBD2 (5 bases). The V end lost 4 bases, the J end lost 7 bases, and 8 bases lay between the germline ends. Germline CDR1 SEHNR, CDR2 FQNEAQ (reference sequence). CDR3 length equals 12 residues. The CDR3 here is CASSSPGNIQYF. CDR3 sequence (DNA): TGTGCCAGCAGCTCCCCGGGGAACATTCAGTACTTC.

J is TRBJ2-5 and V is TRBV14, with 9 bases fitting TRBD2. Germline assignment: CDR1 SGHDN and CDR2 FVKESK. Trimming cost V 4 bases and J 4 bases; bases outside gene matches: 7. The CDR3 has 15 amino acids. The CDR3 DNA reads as TGTGCCAGCAGCCCCAGCGGGGGGTTGATAGAGACCCAGTACTTC. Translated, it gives CASSPSGGLIETQYF.

The CDR3 sequence is CASSARGFSYNEQFF. DNA for the CDR3: TGTGCCAGCAGTGCGCGGGGTTTCTCCTACAATGAGCAGTTCTTC. The V gene is TRBV6-1, the J gene TRBJ2-1; a possible D gene is TRBD2 (6 bases). V shed 4 bases and J shed 0 bases, with 10 bases lying between them. Per germline, CDR1 MNHNS and CDR2 SASEGT. The CDR3 loop spans 15 amino acids.

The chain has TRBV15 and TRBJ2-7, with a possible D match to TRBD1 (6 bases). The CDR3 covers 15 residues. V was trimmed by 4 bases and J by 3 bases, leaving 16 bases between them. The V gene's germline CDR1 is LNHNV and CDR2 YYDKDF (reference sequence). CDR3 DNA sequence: TGTGCCACCAGCAAGTCTAACAGGGACATCTACGAGCAGTACTTC. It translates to CATSKSNRDIYEQYF.

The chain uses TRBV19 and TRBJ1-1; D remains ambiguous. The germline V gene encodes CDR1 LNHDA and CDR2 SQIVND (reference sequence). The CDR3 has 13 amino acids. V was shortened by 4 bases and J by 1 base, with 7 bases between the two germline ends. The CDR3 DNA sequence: TGTGCCAGTAGTAGGTCCGGGAACACTGAAGCTTTCTTT. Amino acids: CASSRSGNTEAFF.

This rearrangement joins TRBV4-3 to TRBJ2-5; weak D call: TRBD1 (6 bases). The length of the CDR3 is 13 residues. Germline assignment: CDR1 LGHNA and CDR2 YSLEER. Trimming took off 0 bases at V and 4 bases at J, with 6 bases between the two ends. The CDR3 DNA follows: TGCGCCAGCAGCCAAGACAGGGGAGAGACCCAGTACTTC. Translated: CASSQDRGETQYF.

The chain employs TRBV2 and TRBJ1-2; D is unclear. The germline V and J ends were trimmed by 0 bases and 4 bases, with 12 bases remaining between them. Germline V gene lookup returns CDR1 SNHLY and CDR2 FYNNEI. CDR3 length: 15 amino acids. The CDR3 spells CASSEARIPSYGYTF. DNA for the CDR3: TGTGCCAGCAGTGAAGCCCGCATACCGAGCTATGGCTACACCTTC.

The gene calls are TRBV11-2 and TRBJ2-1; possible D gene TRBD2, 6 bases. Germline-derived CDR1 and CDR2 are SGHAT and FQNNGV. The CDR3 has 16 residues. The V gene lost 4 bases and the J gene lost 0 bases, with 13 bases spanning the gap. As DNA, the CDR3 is TGTGCCAGCAGCTCCCTGGGGGGTGGCTCCTACAATGAGCAGTTCTTC. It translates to CASSSLGGGSYNEQFF.

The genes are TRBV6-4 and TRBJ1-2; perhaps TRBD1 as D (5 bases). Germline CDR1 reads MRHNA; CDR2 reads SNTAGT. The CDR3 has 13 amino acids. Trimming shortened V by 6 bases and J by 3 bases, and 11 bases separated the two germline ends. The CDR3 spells CASSAGTDYGYTF. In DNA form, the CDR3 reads TGTGCCAGCAGCGCCGGGACTGACTATGGCTACACCTTC.

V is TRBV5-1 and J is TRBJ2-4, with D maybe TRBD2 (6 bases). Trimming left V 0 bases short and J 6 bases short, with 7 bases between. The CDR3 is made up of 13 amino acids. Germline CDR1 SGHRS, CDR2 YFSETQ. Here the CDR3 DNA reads TGCGCCAGCAGCTTGGGACTAGGAAACATTCAGTACTTC. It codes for CASSLGLGNIQYF.

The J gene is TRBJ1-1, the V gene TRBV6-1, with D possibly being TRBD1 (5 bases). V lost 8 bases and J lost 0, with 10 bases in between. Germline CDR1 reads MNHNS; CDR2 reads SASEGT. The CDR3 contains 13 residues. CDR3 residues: CASWGRVNTEAFF. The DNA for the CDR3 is TGTGCCAGCTGGGGACGGGTGAACACTGAAGCTTTCTTT.

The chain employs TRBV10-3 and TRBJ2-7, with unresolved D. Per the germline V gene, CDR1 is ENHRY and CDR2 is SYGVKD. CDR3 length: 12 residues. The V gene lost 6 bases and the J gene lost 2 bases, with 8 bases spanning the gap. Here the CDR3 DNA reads TGTGCCATCAGCGAATTCCCCTACGAGCAGTACTTC. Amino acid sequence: CAISEFPYEQYF.

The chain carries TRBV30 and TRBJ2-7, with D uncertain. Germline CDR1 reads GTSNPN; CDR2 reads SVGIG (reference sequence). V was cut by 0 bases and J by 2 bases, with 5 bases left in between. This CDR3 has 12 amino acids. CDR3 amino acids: CAWSVQAYEQYF. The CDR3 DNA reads TGTGCCTGGAGTGTTCAGGCCTACGAGCAGTACTTC. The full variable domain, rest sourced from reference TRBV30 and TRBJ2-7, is SQTIHQWPATLVQPVGSPLSLECTVEGTSNPNLYWYRQAAGRGLQLLFYSVGIGQISSEVPQNLSASRPQDRQFILSSKKLLLSDSGFYLCAWSVQAYEQYFGPGTRLTVT.

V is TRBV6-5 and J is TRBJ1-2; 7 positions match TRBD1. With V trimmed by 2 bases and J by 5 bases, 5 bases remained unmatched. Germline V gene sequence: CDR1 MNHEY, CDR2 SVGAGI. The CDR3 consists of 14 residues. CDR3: CASSYAGTEYGYTF. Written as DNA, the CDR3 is TGTGCCAGCAGTTACGCCGGGACAGAGTATGGCTACACCTTC.

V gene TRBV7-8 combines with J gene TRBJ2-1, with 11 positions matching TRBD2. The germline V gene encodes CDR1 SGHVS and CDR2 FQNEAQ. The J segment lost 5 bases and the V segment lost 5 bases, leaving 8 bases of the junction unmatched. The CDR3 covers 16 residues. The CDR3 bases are TGTGCCAGCAGCCCGAAACTAGCGGGAGAGGACAATGAGCAGTTCTTC. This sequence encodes CASSPKLAGEDNEQFF.

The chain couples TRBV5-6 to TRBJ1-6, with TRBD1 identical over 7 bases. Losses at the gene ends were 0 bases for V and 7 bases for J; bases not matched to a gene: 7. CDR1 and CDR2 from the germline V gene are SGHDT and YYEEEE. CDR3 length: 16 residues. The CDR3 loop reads CASSLGGDSNNSPLHF. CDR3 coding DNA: TGTGCCAGCAGCTTGGGGGGGGACAGCAACAATTCACCCCTCCACTTT. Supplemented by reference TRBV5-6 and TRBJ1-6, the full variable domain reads DAGVTQSPTHLIKTRGQQVTLRCSPKSGHDTVSWYQQALGQGPQFIFQYYEEEERQRGNFPDRFSGHQFPNYSSELNVNALLLGDSALYLCASSLGGDSNNSPLHFGNGTRLTVT.

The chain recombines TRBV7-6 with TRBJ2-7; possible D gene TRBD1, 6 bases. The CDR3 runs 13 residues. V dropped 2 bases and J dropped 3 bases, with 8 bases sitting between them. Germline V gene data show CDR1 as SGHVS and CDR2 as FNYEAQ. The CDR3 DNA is TGTGCCAGCAGCTTAACAGGGAACTACGAGCAGTACTTC. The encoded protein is CASSLTGNYEQYF.

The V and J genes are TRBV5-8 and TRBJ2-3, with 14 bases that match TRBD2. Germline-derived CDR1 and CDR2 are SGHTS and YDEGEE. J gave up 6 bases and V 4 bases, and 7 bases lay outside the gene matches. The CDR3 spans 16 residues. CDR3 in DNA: TGTGCCAGCAGCCAGGGGACTAGCGGGAGTGGGGATACGCAGTATTTT. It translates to CASSQGTSGSGDTQYF.

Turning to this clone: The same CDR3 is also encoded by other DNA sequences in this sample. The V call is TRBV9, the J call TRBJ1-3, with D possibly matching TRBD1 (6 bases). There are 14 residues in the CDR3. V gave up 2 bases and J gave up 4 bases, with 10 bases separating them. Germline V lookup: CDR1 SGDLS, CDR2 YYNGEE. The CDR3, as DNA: TGTGCCAGCAGCGTTTCCGGGACAGGAAACACCATATATTTT. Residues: CASSVSGTGNTIYF.

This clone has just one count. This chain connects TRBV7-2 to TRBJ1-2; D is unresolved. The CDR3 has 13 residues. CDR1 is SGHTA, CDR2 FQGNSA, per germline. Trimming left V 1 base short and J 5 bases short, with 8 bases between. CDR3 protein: CASSLGAGYGYTF. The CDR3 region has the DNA TGTGCCAGCAGCTTAGGGGCGGGGTATGGCTACACCTTC.

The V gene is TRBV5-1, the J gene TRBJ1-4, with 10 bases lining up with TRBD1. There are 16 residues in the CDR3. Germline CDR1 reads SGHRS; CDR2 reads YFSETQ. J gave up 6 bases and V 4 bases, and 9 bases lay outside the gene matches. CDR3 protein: CASSAYPGTGDEKLFF. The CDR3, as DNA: TGCGCCAGCAGCGCCTACCCCGGGACAGGGGATGAAAAACTGTTTTTT.

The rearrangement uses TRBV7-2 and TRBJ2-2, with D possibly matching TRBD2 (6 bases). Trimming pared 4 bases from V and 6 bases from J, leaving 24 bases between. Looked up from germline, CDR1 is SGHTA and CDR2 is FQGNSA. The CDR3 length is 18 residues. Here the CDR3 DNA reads TGTGCCAGCAGCTGGAGGGGATGGGACCAGGGAGGCGCCGGGGAGCTGTTTTTT. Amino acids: CASSWRGWDQGGAGELFF.

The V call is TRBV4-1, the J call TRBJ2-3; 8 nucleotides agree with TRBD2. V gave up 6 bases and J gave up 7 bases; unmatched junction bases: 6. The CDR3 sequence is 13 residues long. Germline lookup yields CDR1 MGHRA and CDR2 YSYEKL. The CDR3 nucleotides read TGCGCCAGCAGGGGACTAGGAAGAAATACGCAGTATTTT. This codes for CASRGLGRNTQYF.

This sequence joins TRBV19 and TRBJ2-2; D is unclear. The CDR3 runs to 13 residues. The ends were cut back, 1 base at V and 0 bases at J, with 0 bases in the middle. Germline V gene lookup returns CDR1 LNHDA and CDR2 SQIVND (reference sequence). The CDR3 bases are TGTGCCAGTAGTATAGCGAACACCGGGGAGCTGTTTTTT. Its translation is CASSIANTGELFF.

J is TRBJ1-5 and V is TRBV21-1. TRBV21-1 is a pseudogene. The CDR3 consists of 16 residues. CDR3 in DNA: TGTGCCAGCAGCAAAGTGCCGGTCGGAGGCAATCAGCCCCAGCATTTT. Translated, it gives CASSKVPVGGNQPQHF.

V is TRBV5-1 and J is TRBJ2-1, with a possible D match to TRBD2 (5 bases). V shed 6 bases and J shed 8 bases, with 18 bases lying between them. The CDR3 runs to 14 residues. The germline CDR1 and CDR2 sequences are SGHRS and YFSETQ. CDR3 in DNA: TGCGCCAGCAACGACCGCGGGCGGCTAGATGAGCAGTTCTTC. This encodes CASNDRGRLDEQFF.

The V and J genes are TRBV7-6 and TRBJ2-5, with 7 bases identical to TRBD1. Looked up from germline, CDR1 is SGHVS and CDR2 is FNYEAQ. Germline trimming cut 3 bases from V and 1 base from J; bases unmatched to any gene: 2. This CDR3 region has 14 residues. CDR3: CASSLTGSQETQYF. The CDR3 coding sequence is TGTGCCAGCAGCTTGACAGGGTCCCAAGAGACCCAGTACTTC.